Below are 9 T cell receptor beta chains sequenced from a single sample in a study of identifying expanded T cells in peripheral blood. The protocol was immunoSEQ multiplex PCR, while the TCRdb copy is restricted to in-frame clones and leaves out a portion. The data show more than 45,000 clones, roughly nine tenths seen once. Source material: blood. The source is a person aged 18-69 years in good health.

The genes are TRBV2 and TRBJ2-2; a possible D gene is TRBD1 (6 bases). This CDR3 is 16 amino acids long. Germline V lookup: CDR1 SNHLY, CDR2 FYNNEI. Deletions cut 2 bases from V and 4 bases from J, with 14 bases between. This chain's CDR3 is CASSEYRVGVTGELFF. In DNA, the CDR3 is TGTGCCAGCAGTGAATACAGGGTTGGAGTCACCGGGGAGCTGTTTTTT.

This rearrangement joins TRBV6-1 to TRBJ2-2; D uncertain. This CDR3 contains 14 residues. Germline V gene data show CDR1 as MNHNS and CDR2 as SASEGT. With 1 base removed from V and 4 bases from J, the gap between germline ends came to 7 bases. The CDR3, as DNA: TGTGCCAGCAGTGAAGGGAGTTTCACCGGGGAGCTGTTTTTT. Its protein is CASSEGSFTGELFF.

The CDR3 region is CASTRPNSPADTIYF. The CDR3 region has the DNA TGTGCCAGCACCCGCCCAAACTCCCCGGCTGACACCATATATTTT. This chain links TRBV7-9 with TRBJ1-3; the D is unclear. V dropped 7 bases and J dropped 8 bases, with 21 bases sitting between them. The CDR3 length is 15 residues. CDR1 is SEHNR, CDR2 FQNEAQ, per germline (reference sequence).

This chain connects TRBV15 to TRBJ1-1, with a possible D match to TRBD1 (6 bases). Germline assignment: CDR1 LNHNV and CDR2 YYDKDF (reference sequence). CDR3 length: 15 amino acids. Trimming left V 0 bases short and J 6 bases short, with 14 bases between. The CDR3 region is CATSREQGLGSEAFF. DNA for the CDR3: TGTGCCACCAGCAGAGAACAGGGTTTAGGCTCTGAAGCTTTCTTT.

The chain has TRBV28 and TRBJ2-2, with D tentatively TRBD2 (7 bases). This CDR3 spans 19 amino acids. Per germline, CDR1 MDHEN and CDR2 SYDVKM. Trimming took off 7 bases at V and 4 bases at J, with 28 bases between the two ends. The CDR3 spells CASILSRPRGARTTGELFF. For the CDR3, the DNA is TGTGCCAGCATTCTCAGCCGACCCCGGGGGGCCCGAACCACCGGGGAGCTGTTTTTT. The full variable domain, its missing parts supplied by reference TRBV28 and TRBJ2-2, is DVKVTQSSRYLVKRTGEKVFLECVQDMDHENMFWYRQDPGLGLRLIYFSYDVKMKEKGDIPEGYSVSREKKERFSLILESASTNQTSMYLCASILSRPRGARTTGELFFGEGSRLTVL.

The chain combines TRBV7-9 with TRBJ2-5, with D maybe TRBD2 (6 bases). Germline V gene data show CDR1 as SEHNR and CDR2 as FQNEAQ (reference sequence). This CDR3 has 15 residues. Trimming cost V 5 bases and J 1 base, with 14 bases left between them. CDR3 sequence: CASSQQLALQETQYF. CDR3 nucleotides: TGTGCCAGCAGCCAGCAGCTAGCGCTCCAAGAGACCCAGTACTTC.

The genes are TRBV2 and TRBJ2-5; TRBD2 agrees at 8 bases. Trimming took 4 bases from V and 4 from J; bases not matched to a gene: 8. This CDR3 has 15 residues. From germline, CDR1 is SNHLY and CDR2 FYNNEI. The CDR3 loop is CASSGGSGIAETQYF. For the CDR3, the DNA is TGTGCCAGCAGTGGGGGTAGCGGGATCGCAGAGACCCAGTACTTC. Drawing the rest from reference TRBV2 and TRBJ2-5, the complete variable domain is EPEVTQTPSHQVTQMGQEVILRCVPISNHLYFYWYRQILGQKVEFLVSFYNNEISEKSEIFDDQFSVERPDGSNFTLKIRSTKLEDSAMYFCASSGGSGIAETQYFGPGTRLLVL.

The J gene is TRBJ1-1, the V gene TRBV6-5; no clear D gene. The length of the CDR3 is 13 residues. Trimming took off 5 bases at V and 1 base at J, with 8 bases between the two ends. Germline loops: CDR1 MNHEY, CDR2 SVGAGI. For the CDR3, the DNA is TGTGCCAGCAGTATGGACGGGAACACTGAAGCTTTCTTT. The encoded protein is CASSMDGNTEAFF.

The chain uses TRBV9 and TRBJ1-2, with no clear D. Between the trimmed V and J ends, which lost 2 bases and 8 bases, there was a span of 13 bases. CDR1 SGDLS and CDR2 YYNGEE come from the germline V gene. This CDR3 contains 13 residues. CDR3 protein: CASSVPDGKGYTF. CDR3 bases: TGTGCCAGCAGCGTTCCCGATGGTAAGGGCTACACCTTC.